These 17 T cell receptor beta chains came from one sample sequenced in a study of radiotherapy plus CTLA-4 blockade in lung cancer. The data were produced by immunoSEQ multiplex PCR, yet TCRdb's version contains in-frame clones alone and is incomplete. The sample includes 26,000 or so clones, about 80% of them seen just once. Sequenced here: peripheral blood, sampled from a patient treated with radiotherapy plus ipilimumab. The receptors here all came from a human donor with non-small cell lung cancer that progressed on radiotherapy plus ipilimumab.

The V gene is TRBV10-3, the J gene TRBJ2-7; TRBD1 matches 8 bases. Germline V gene sequence: CDR1 ENHRY, CDR2 SYGVKD. The trim removed 2 bases at V and 4 bases at J, leaving 7 bases unmatched. The CDR3 length is 15 residues. CDR3 bases: TGTGCCATCAGTGAGACTGACAGGGGTTTATACGAGCAGTACTTC. Residues: CAISETDRGLYEQYF.

The chain is built from TRBV5-5 and TRBJ1-1; D unresolved. CDR3 length equals 13 residues. V dropped 5 bases and J dropped 0 bases, with 8 bases sitting between them. Germline V lookup: CDR1 SGHKS, CDR2 YYEKEE (reference sequence). CDR3 coding DNA: TGTGCCAGCAGGTGGGCCCTGAACACTGAAGCTTTCTTT. It codes for CASRWALNTEAFF.

This rearrangement joins TRBV27 to TRBJ1-2; 9 bases are shared with TRBD1. The CDR3 runs 16 residues. Germline loops: CDR1 MNHEY, CDR2 SMNVEV (reference sequence). Trimming took 6 bases from V and 3 from J; bases not matched to a gene: 11. The CDR3 DNA sequence: TGTGCCAGCAGCCAAACAGGGGGCGCATCCCACTATGGCTACACCTTC. Protein: CASSQTGGASHYGYTF.

The CDR3 loop is CASKGPGDYGYTF. CDR3 DNA sequence: TGTGCCAGCAAGGGTCCCGGTGACTATGGCTACACCTTC. The rearrangement uses TRBV7-2 and TRBJ1-2; no clear D. The V gene lost 7 bases and the J gene lost 3 bases, with 12 bases spanning the gap. The CDR3 contains 13 residues. Germline-derived CDR1 and CDR2 are SGHTA and FQGNSA.

The V gene is TRBV28, the J gene TRBJ2-7, with 8 positions matching TRBD1. V shed 4 bases and J 2 bases; nucleotides not matched to a gene: 7. CDR1 is MDHEN and CDR2 is SYDVKM in the germline V gene. This CDR3 is 15 amino acids long. CDR3 residues: CASSSDRGWTYEQYF. The CDR3 region has the DNA TGTGCCAGCAGTTCCGACAGGGGTTGGACCTACGAGCAGTACTTC.

As regards this clone: The sample holds other DNA sequences that translate to the same CDR3. The chain uses TRBV5-1 and TRBJ2-3; D gene ambiguous. The CDR3 spans 13 residues. CDR1 is SGHRS and CDR2 is YFSETQ in the germline V gene. Between the trimmed V and J ends, which lost 4 bases and 3 bases, there was a span of 9 bases. DNA of the CDR3: TGCGCCAGCAGCAGCTTACCTACAGATACGCAGTATTTT. This gives the protein CASSSLPTDTQYF.

The chain is built from TRBV6-5 and TRBJ1-3; 9 nucleotides line up with TRBD1. Germline V lookup: CDR1 MNHEY, CDR2 SVGAGI. After removal of 6 bases from V and 2 bases from J, the junction contained 5 bases not matched to a gene. The CDR3 contains 15 residues. The CDR3 here is CASSRGQGAGNTIYF. The CDR3 nucleotides read TGTGCCAGCAGCCGGGGACAGGGAGCTGGAAACACCATATATTTT.

CDR3 sequence: CASSQAASYNEQFF. In DNA form, the CDR3 reads TGCGCCAGCAGCCAAGCCGCCTCCTACAATGAGCAGTTCTTC. This rearrangement joins TRBV4-3 to TRBJ2-1; unclear D gene. CDR1 is LGHNA and CDR2 is YSLEER in the germline V gene. Trimming stripped 1 base from V and 0 bases from J, with 4 bases between. The CDR3 totals 14 residues.

This chain uses TRBV19 with TRBJ1-5; weak D call: TRBD1 (5 bases). The CDR3 spans 15 residues. Germline lookup yields CDR1 LNHDA and CDR2 SQIVND (reference sequence). Trimming removed 6 bases at V and 11 bases at J, with 23 bases between. The CDR3 spells CASSDPTVSSSAQHF. The CDR3 nucleotides are TGTGCCAGTAGCGACCCGACAGTATCGTCGTCAGCCCAGCATTTT. The full variable domain, rest sourced from reference TRBV19 and TRBJ1-5, is DGGITQSPKYLFRKEGQNVTLSCEQNLNHDAMYWYRQDPGQGLRLIYYSQIVNDFQKGDIAEGYSVSREKKESFPLTVTSAQKNPTAFYLCASSDPTVSSSAQHFGDGTRLSIL.

The chain recombines TRBV2 with TRBJ1-1; D unresolved. The CDR3 contains 14 residues. The V gene lost 6 bases and the J gene lost 4 bases, with 15 bases spanning the gap. CDR1 SNHLY and CDR2 FYNNEI come from the germline V gene. The CDR3 region is CASSLPREGTEAFF. In DNA form, the CDR3 reads TGTGCCAGCAGCCTACCGAGAGAAGGCACTGAAGCTTTCTTT.

The chain uses TRBV7-3 and TRBJ2-2; the match to TRBD2 covers 8 bases. Germline CDR1 is SGHTA and CDR2 is FQGTGA. The CDR3 totals 17 residues. V shed 1 base and J 2 bases; nucleotides not matched to a gene: 6. The CDR3: CASSLNRVAGNTGELFF. CDR3 coding DNA: TGTGCCAGCAGCTTAAATCGGGTAGCGGGAAACACCGGGGAGCTGTTTTTT.

This clone was counted a single time. This rearrangement joins TRBV19 to TRBJ2-7; 7 bases line up with TRBD1. The germline V gene has CDR1 LNHDA and CDR2 SQIVND (reference sequence). The CDR3 extends over 15 amino acids. Trimming cost V 0 bases and J 4 bases; bases outside gene matches: 6. The CDR3 coding sequence is TGTGCCAGTAGTATAGATCACGGGACAGAGTACGAGCAGTACTTC. Translating gives CASSIDHGTEYEQYF.

The chain joins TRBV6-5 to TRBJ1-2, with D unclear. This CDR3 is built from 13 residues. The germline V gene has CDR1 MNHEY and CDR2 SVGAGI. V was pared by 4 bases and J by 3 bases, with 9 bases between. The CDR3 sequence: CASSFLDYYGYTF. In DNA form, the CDR3 reads TGTGCCAGCAGTTTCCTTGACTACTATGGCTACACCTTC.

V is TRBV5-4 and J is TRBJ1-5; D gene uncertain. Germline CDR1 and CDR2: SGHNT and YYREEE (reference sequence). Deletions cut 1 base from V and 4 bases from J, with 12 bases between. The CDR3 is 15 residues long. CDR3: CASSLNPTPNQPQHF. The CDR3 DNA follows: TGTGCCAGCAGCTTGAACCCCACGCCAAATCAGCCCCAGCATTTT.

This sequence joins TRBV5-1 and TRBJ1-2; the D gene is possibly TRBD1 (5 bases). From germline, CDR1 is SGHRS and CDR2 YFSETQ. The CDR3 runs 15 residues. Between the trimmed V and J ends, which lost 2 bases and 2 bases, there was a span of 13 bases. CDR3 sequence (DNA): TGCGCCAGCAGCTTACTCTCGGGGCTGAACTATGGCTACACCTTC. It encodes CASSLLSGLNYGYTF. Variable domain in full (rest from reference TRBV5-1 and TRBJ1-2): KAGVTQTPRYLIKTRGQQVTLSCSPISGHRSVSWYQQTPGQGLQFLFEYFSETQRNKGNFPGRFSGRQFSNSRSEMNVSTLELGDSALYLCASSLLSGLNYGYTFGSGTRLTVV.

The V call is TRBV7-4, the J call TRBJ2-2, with D perhaps TRBD1 or TRBD2 (5 bases each). Between the trimmed V and J ends, which lost 4 bases and 6 bases, there was a span of 12 bases. CDR1 and CDR2 (germline): SGHVT, SQSDAQ. The CDR3 is 14 amino acids. The CDR3 DNA sequence: TGTGCCAGCAGCTCCGAGGGGAGTCCCGGGGAGCTGTTTTTT. Residues: CASSSEGSPGELFF.

V is TRBV2 and J is TRBJ2-5; D uncertain. The CDR3 contains 12 residues. Per germline, CDR1 SNHLY and CDR2 FYNNEI. Trimming pared 6 bases from V and 0 bases from J, leaving 5 bases between. CDR3 amino acids: CASSKYQETQYF. For the CDR3, the DNA is TGTGCCAGCAGCAAGTACCAAGAGACCCAGTACTTC.